This T cell receptor beta chain appears in the sequencing data of a study of cytomegalovirus exposure and HLA in healthy donors. This clone was seen a handful of times. The germline V gene encodes CDR1 KGHSH and CDR2 LQKENI. This CDR3 spans 17 amino acids. V trimming: 5 bases; J trimming: 0 bases; junction bases outside the gene matches: 9. The data were produced by immunoSEQ multiplex PCR, yet TCRdb's version contains in-frame clones alone and is incomplete. The sample yields roughly 140,000 clones, approximately 89% seen once. This chain links TRBV18 with TRBJ2-7, with 11 nucleotides matching TRBD2. The sequence was collected from a man between 18 and 35 years old in good health and CMV-seronegative. The sequenced material came from PBMCs. CDR3 DNA sequence: TGTGCCAGCTCAGAGCTAGCGGGGGGAGACAACTCCTACGAGCAGTACTTC. Translating it yields CASSELAGGDNSYEQYF.